This record looks at one TCR beta chain sequence and its context. These data originate in a study of control samples from healthy donors and cancer patients. The repertoire was sequenced with immunoSEQ multiplex PCR; TCRdb's copy has only in-frame clones and lacks some. The table includes about 120,000 clones, roughly nine tenths detected once. V lost 2 bases and J lost 2; bases outside the gene matches: 8. The CDR3 length is 17 residues. Germline V lookup: CDR1 MNHEY, CDR2 SVGEGT. The chain combines TRBV6-2 or TRBV6-3 with TRBJ2-3; 9 nucleotides agree with TRBD2. The clonotype was recovered from a man in his forties or fifties in good health. Specimen: blood. CDR3 protein: CASSYRPLAGYTDTQYF. The CDR3 DNA is TGTGCCAGCAGTTACAGGCCCCTAGCGGGATACACAGATACGCAGTATTTT.